This entry describes one T cell receptor beta chain. The antigen it binds to is not known. Qualities for individual bases were not recorded, and no much larger clone is one base off. This sample stems from a study of blood T cell repertoires in COVID-19 (dated by TCRdb to 2020 to 2021). A note on the overall study: Samples from collaborators originated in the United States, Italy and Spain and spanned both the acute and convalescent phases of COVID-19. The prospective study material was composed of cDNA or gDNA derived from T cells, B-cell-depleted T cells, or PBMCs. The dataset comprised deeply sampled blood TCRbeta repertoires from subjects exposed to, actively infected with, or recovered from COVID-19. The repertoires were released in a freely available public database intended as a resource for research on the immune response to SARS-CoV-2. The samples were drawn from the first 160 participants of the ongoing ImmuneRACE study and from over a thousand subjects provided by 6 global collaborators. Sample metadata almost always included a de-identified subject ID, COVID-19 status, age in years and sex. Where HLA class I and class II types were available, the types were taken from metadata supplied by the sample provider, not from assay-based typing.

The CDR3 runs 15 residues from the cysteine to the phenylalanine. Only CDR3 DNA remains: 45 bases, in frame from the first base. CDR1 KGHSH and CDR2 LQKENI are derived from the germline V gene. Trimming accounts for 0 bases at V and 4 bases at J, while the number of junction bases matched to no gene is 2. Broader findings and caveats from the paper: The quantity of clinical and demographic metadata differed by source and by participant and was supplied without curation.

The immunoSEQ Assay, a bias-controlled multiplex PCR, was used to amplify TCRbeta CDR3 regions from genomic DNA. Regarding the original processing steps: Nucleated cell counts per sample were estimated from amplification of reference gene primers within the assay. Sequence reads were collapsed and filtered to measure the absolute abundance of every unique TCRbeta CDR3 rearrangement. Productive Simpson clonality was computed per sample as the square root of Simpson's diversity index over productive rearrangements. TCRdb obtained this table from immuneACCESS and retained in-frame rearrangements with V and J assigned. These tables miss some clones; where compared with another copy, unresolved V genes account for less than half of the shortfall, and the remainder is unexplained. Clonal size and the V and J genes are those of that table, whereas D and trimming came from the DNA. The table for this sample lists about 270,000 clones; roughly nine tenths of them were counted only once. The ten most abundant clones make up 2.4% of the sample.

Enrolling through a virtual design, the prospective study's participants ranged in age from about 18 to 100 years and lived across more than 20 United States geographic areas. To assign participants to cohorts, the prospective study relied on clinical history that participants themselves reported in a screening survey and a study questionnaire. For ImmuneRACE Cohort 3, a participant was defined as recovered based on two consecutive negative NP/OP PCR tests, clearance by a healthcare professional, or resolution of symptoms. In the prospective study, mobile phlebotomists collected whole blood, serum and a nasopharyngeal or oropharyngeal swab from each participant. Over an approximately 2-month period, participants in the prospective study had the option of providing additional blood draws and questionnaires. Prospective study blood samples were shipped either frozen or at room temperature before DNA extraction.

The clonotype comes from a woman younger than 30 who had recovered from COVID-19. The V and J genes are TRBV18 and TRBJ1-2; TRBD1 agrees with 10 junctional bases. Source material: PBMCs or T cells enriched from blood (not recorded which). The CDR3 protein is CASSPPGTGVYGYTF. The DNA reads TGTGCCAGCTCACCACCCGGGACAGGGGTCTATGGCTACACCTTC. Extended through the reference TRBV18 and TRBJ1-2 proteins, this CDR3 yields the full variable domain: NAGVMQNPRHLVRRRGQEARLRCSPMKGHSHVYWYRQLPEEGLKFMVYLQKENIIDESGMPKERFSAEFPKEGPSILRIQQVVRGDSAAYFCASSPPGTGVYGYTFGSGTRLTVV.